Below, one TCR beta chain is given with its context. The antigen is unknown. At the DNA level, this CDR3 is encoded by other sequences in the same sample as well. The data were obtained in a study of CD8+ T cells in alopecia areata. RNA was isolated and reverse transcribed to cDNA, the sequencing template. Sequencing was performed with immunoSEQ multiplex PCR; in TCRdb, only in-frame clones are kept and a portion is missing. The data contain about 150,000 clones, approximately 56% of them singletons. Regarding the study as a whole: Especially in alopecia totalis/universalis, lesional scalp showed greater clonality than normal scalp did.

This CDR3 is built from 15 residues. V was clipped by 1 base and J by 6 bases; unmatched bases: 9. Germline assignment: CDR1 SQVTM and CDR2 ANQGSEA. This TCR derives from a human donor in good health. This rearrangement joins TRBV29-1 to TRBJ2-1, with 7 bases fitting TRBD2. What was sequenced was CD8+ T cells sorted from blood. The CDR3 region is CSVEVERLASNEQFF. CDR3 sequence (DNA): TGCAGCGTTGAAGTGGAGAGACTAGCAAGCAATGAGCAGTTCTTC.